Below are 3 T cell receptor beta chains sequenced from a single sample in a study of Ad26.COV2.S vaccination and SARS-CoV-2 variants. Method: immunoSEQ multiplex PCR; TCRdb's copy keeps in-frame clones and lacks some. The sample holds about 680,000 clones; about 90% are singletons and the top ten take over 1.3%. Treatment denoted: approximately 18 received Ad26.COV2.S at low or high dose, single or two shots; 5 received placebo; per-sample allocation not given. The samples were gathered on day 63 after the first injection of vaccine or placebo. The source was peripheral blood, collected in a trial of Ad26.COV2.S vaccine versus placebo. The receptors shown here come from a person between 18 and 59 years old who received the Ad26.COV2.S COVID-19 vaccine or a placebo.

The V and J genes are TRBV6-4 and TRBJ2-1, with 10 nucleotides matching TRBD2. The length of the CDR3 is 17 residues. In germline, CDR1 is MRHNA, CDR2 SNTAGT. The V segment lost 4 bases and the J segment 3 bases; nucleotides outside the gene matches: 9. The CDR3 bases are TGTGCCAGCAGTGGCCATCTACTAGCGGGATGCTACAATGAGCAGTTCTTC. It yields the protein CASSGHLLAGCYNEQFF.

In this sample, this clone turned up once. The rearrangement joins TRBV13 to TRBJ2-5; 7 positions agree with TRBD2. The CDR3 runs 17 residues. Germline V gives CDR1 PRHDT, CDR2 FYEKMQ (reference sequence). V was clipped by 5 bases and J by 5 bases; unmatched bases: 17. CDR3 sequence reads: CASSLLATGTTVETQYF. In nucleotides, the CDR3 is TGTGCCAGCAGCCTCCTTGCTACCGGGACTACCGTGGAGACCCAGTACTTC.

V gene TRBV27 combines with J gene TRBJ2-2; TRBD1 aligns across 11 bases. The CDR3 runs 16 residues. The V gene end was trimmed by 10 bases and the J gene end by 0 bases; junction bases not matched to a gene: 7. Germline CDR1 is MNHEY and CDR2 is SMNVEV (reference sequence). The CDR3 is CATLRTGGTNTGELFF. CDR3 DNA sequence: TGTGCCACCCTACGGACAGGGGGCACGAACACCGGGGAGCTGTTTTTT.